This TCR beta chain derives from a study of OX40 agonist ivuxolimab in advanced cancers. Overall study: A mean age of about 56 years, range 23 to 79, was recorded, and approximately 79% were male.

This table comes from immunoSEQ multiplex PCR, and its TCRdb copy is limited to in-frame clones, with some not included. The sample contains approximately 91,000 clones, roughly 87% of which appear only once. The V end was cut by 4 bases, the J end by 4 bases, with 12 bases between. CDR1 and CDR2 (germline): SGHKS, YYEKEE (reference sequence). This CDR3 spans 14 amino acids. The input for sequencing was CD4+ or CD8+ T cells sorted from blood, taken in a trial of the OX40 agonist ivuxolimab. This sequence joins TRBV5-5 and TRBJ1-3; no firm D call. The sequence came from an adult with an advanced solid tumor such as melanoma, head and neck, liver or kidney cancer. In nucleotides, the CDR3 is TGTGCCAGCAGCCCCGGCGGGGTAGGAAACACCATATATTTT. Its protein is CASSPGGVGNTIYF.